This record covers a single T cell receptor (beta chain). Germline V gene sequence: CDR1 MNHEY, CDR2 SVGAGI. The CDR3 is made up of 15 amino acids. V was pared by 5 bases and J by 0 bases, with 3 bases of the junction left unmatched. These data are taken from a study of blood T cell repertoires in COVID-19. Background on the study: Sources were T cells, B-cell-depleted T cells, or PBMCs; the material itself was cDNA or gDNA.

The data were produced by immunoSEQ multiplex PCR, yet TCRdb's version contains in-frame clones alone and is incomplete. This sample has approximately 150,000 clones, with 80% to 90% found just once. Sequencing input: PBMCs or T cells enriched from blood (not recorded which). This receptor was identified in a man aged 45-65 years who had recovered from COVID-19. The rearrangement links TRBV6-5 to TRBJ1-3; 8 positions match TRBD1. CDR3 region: CASSRQGISGNTIYF. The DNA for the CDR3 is TGTGCCAGCAGTCGACAGGGGATCTCTGGAAACACCATATATTTT.